A single sample gave rise to the 7 T cell receptor beta chains below, sequenced in a study of blood T cell repertoires in COVID-19 (dated by TCRdb to the early 2020s). Libraries were built with the immunoSEQ multiplex PCR assay. What TCRdb holds here is the immuneACCESS table cut down to in-frame rearrangements. Part of the clones is not present; checked against another copy, under half of the missing clones reflect an unresolved V gene, and the others are unexplained. The sample table lists about 50,000 clones, 82% of them with a count of one. The ten largest clones add up to less than 3% of the sample. The sequencing sample was made of peripheral blood. These receptors were collected from a woman aged 55-69 years with acute or convalescent COVID-19.

The genes are TRBV10-2 and TRBJ1-6; TRBD1 matches at 8 bases. From germline, CDR1 is WSHSY and CDR2 SAAADI. J lost 10 bases, V lost 4 bases, and 6 bases had no gene match. This CDR3 contains 14 residues. In DNA, the CDR3 is TGCGCCAGCAGTGCAACAGGGGGAGGATCACCCCTCCACTTT. Translated, it gives CASSATGGGSPLHF.

This chain links TRBV7-9 with TRBJ1-2; 7 positions match TRBD1. J was trimmed by 10 bases and V by 6 bases; bases with no gene match: 14. Germline CDR1 SEHNR, CDR2 FQNEAQ (reference sequence). CDR3 length: 14 residues. CDR3: CASSDRTGTVFYTF. The CDR3 DNA sequence: TGTGCCAGCAGTGACCGAACCGGGACAGTTTTCTACACCTTC.

The chain links TRBV6-5 to TRBJ1-2, with 9 bases aligning to TRBD1. Germline V CDR1 and CDR2: MNHEY, SVGAGI. The CDR3 has 14 amino acids. Unmatched junction bases numbered 12, after V lost 8 bases and J lost 8 bases. CDR3 sequence reads: CASSDRDRVSGYTF. Here the CDR3 DNA reads TGTGCCAGCTCGGACCGGGACAGGGTCTCGGGCTACACCTTC.

This clone showed up just a few times. The chain recombines TRBV5-1 with TRBJ2-2, with TRBD1 identical over 9 bases. V was pared by 4 bases and J by 8 bases, with 6 bases of the junction left unmatched. Germline lookup yields CDR1 SGHRS and CDR2 YFSETQ. This CDR3 contains 14 residues. Here the CDR3 DNA reads TGCGCCAGCAGCCCCGGACAGGGGTCGGGGGAGCTGTTTTTT. This codes for CASSPGQGSGELFF.

The gene calls are TRBV29-1 and TRBJ1-4, with a possible D match to TRBD1 (5 bases). Trimming took 7 bases from V and 5 from J, leaving 14 bases between them. This CDR3 region has 13 residues. From germline, CDR1 is SQVTM and CDR2 ANQGSEA. CDR3 amino acids: CSAESGGNEKLFF. In DNA form, the CDR3 reads TGCAGCGCCGAGTCGGGGGGAAATGAAAAACTGTTTTTT.

The chain recombines TRBV5-1 with TRBJ1-4, with 7 nucleotides matching TRBD1. Germline loops: CDR1 SGHRS, CDR2 YFSETQ. The CDR3 covers 14 residues. Germline trimming cut 4 bases from V and 6 bases from J; bases unmatched to any gene: 6. The CDR3 DNA sequence: TGCGCCAGCAGCCAGTGGACAGGAGATGAAAAACTGTTTTTT. Translation: CASSQWTGDEKLFF.

J is TRBJ1-1 and V is TRBV10-3; TRBD1 is a possible D gene (5 bases). V gave up 6 bases and J gave up 1 base, with 12 bases separating them. The CDR3 length is 14 residues. Germline values: CDR1 ENHRY, CDR2 SYGVKD. CDR3 sequence: CAISQRTRNTEAFF. The CDR3 DNA reads TGTGCCATCAGCCAGAGGACAAGGAACACTGAAGCTTTCTTT.